Following are 3 T cell receptor beta chains from one sample sequenced in a study of T cells after yellow fever vaccination. Via MiXCR, TCRdb re-called the 5' RACE reads, giving one row per CDR3 protein. This table has hundreds of thousands of distinct CDR3 sequences, around 4% appearing once. The specimen comprised PBMCs, sampled on the day of the yellow fever booster vaccination. Receptors originate from a man aged 18 to 29 who received the YFV17D yellow fever vaccine.

The sample holds many counts of this clonotype. CDR3 sequence: CASSFQNSNQPQHF. The DNA for the CDR3 is TGTGCCAGCAGTTTTCAAAATAGCAATCAGCCCCAGCATTTT. This chain connects TRBV12-3 or TRBV12-4 to TRBJ1-5; no clear D. V dropped 3 bases and J dropped 0 bases, with 6 bases sitting between them. CDR3 length: 14 amino acids.

The V and J genes are TRBV7-9 and TRBJ1-2; TRBD1 aligns across 8 bases. J was trimmed by 4 bases and V by 5 bases; bases with no gene match: 6. CDR1 is SEHNR, CDR2 FQNEAQ, per germline (reference sequence). This CDR3 contains 14 residues. The CDR3 coding sequence is TGTGCCAGCAGCCCAAGCACAGGGGGCTATGGCTACACCTTC. Translation gives CASSPSTGGYGYTF.

This clonotype was detected a few times. The CDR3 bases are TGTGCCAGCAGCCAACGATCGTCGAGCGGGGGAACTTACTTC. Protein sequence: CASSQRSSSGGTYF. J is TRBJ2-5 and V is TRBV14; 8 nucleotides match TRBD2. From germline, CDR1 is SGHDN and CDR2 FVKESK. Trimming took 2 bases from V and 14 from J; bases not matched to a gene: 13. This CDR3 region has 14 residues.